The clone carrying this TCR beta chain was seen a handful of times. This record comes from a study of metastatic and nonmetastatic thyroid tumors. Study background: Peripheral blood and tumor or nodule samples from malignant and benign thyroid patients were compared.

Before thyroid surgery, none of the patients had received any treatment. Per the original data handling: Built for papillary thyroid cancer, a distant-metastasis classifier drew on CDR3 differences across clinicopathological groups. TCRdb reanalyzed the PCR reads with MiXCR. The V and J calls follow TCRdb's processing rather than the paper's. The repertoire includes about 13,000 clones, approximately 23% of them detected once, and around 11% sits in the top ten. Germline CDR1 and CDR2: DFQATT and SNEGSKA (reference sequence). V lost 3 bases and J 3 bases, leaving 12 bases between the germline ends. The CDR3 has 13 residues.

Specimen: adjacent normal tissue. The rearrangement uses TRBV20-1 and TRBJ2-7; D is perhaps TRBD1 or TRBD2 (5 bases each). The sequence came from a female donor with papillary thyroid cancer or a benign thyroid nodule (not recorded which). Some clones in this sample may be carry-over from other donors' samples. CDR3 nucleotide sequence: TGCAGTGCTAGCGCAGGGAGAGGCTACGAGCAGTACTTC. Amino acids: CSASAGRGYEQYF.